This T cell receptor (beta chain) originates from a study of T cells after yellow fever vaccination (dated by TCRdb to between 2018 and 2021). A note on the overall study: The SMART-Seq v4 Ultra Low Input RNA kit was used to prepare libraries from fractions with low cell numbers. Bulk TCR alpha and beta repertoires were sequenced longitudinally to track T-cell clones before and after primary and booster YFV17D yellow fever vaccination. The cohort comprised two healthy male donors, one aged 18 to 30 and one aged 30 to 40 years. Blood was drawn at multiple timepoints before and after primary and secondary immunization, with bulk PBMC replicates and cell subsets isolated. Study-level results and caveats: FACS-sorted repertoires could contain abundant contaminating clonotypes from the bulk population, so computational filtering was required. Most clones expanded after primary vaccination (around 97% of CD4 and roughly 91% of CD8) were re-detected after the booster, suggesting that broad memory maintenance occurred. The secondary T-cell response was weaker than the primary response but faster, peaking on day 5 instead of day 15. A small fraction of clonotypes appeared in both the CD4 and CD8 compartments, likely as a result of convergent recombination. The study included only a couple of donors, which limits how far the findings can be generalized.

Sequencing took place on an Illumina NovaSeq 6000. TCR cDNA was made using 5'RACE template switching, a step that added a universal primer site and unique molecular identifiers. cDNA synthesis was primed from both the TCR alpha and TCR beta constant segments. Library amplification used two PCR steps, and the second PCR step added sample barcodes and sequencing adapters. Sequencing of the libraries was done on either Illumina HiSeq 2500 (2x100 bp) or NovaSeq (2x150 bp). The authors processed their data as follows. Reads were demultiplexed and collapsed into UMI consensus sequences with MIGEC, and V(D)J alignment was performed with MiXCR. Clonotypes responding to the vaccine were identified with edgeR on replicate PBMC samples, with the criteria of FDR below 0.01 and a log2 fold change above 5 up to day 15. Bulk clonotypes were assigned CD4 or CD8 identity according to which sequenced CD4 or CD8 repertoire held them at higher abundance. TCRdb reprocessing: public reads trimmed at Q25 with fastp, clones called with MiXCR, in-frame beta chains kept. One record per CDR3 amino acid sequence lists the most common genes and DNA. The authors' filters were not applied to this entry. Across this sample there are a few hundred thousand distinct CDR3 sequences, with 4.1% seen only once. The ten largest clones add up to around 23% of the sample.

CDR1 and CDR2 (MNHEY, SVGAGI) derive from the germline V gene. The CDR3 starts with the cysteine, ends with the phenylalanine, and has 16 residues. Only the CDR3 region is kept as DNA, spanning 48 bases read in frame from base 1. V has 2 bases trimmed and J has 4 bases trimmed; junction bases matching no gene number 5. Reading the label with the study, this specimen's treatment or condition is: live attenuated yellow fever vaccine strain. At every blood-draw timepoint, two biological replicates of bulk PBMCs were collected. PBMCs were isolated from peripheral blood using a standard Ficoll-Paque protocol. TriZol was used to extract RNA from bulk PBMCs, from CD4 and CD8 fractions, and from dextramer-positive and dextramer-negative fractions. As concerns this clonotype: What antigen it recognizes has not been identified. Within one base of it there is no much larger clone, and no base qualities were kept.

This sample comprised PBMCs, obtained 5 days after the yellow fever booster vaccination. This clonotype was sampled from a man aged 18 to 30 who received the YFV17D yellow fever vaccine. The sequence is built from TRBV6-5 and TRBJ1-2; 12 bases in the middle match TRBD1. Here is the DNA: TGTGCCAGCAGTTACCGGGACAGGGGGCGCCCCTATGGCTACACCTTC. This translates into CASSYRDRGRPYGYTF.